Sequencing of this T cell receptor (beta chain) was carried out in a study of beta chain features in type 1 diabetes. At the level of the study: All of the samples together had approximately 100,000,000 sorted cells examined.

This clone was seen only a few times. Its antigen is not known. Sequenced material consisted of expressed TCRB transcripts (all of the isolated RNA was reverse transcribed). Some 3.6 million reads was the average for naive, central memory and regulatory T cell samples. Sequenced by immunoSEQ multiplex PCR; TCRdb stores in-frame clones only, minus some. Of over 500,000 clones listed, 15% to 18% are singletons. Study-level findings and limits: For patients, the naive, central memory and Treg TCRB repertoires appeared more alike than for healthy donors.

Sorting gave populations that all exceeded 95% purity. This CDR3 spans 14 amino acids. Germline assignment: CDR1 SQVTM and CDR2 ANQGSEA. The ends lost 7 bases at V and 1 base at J; junction bases unmatched: 9. The J gene is TRBJ2-5, the V gene TRBV29-1, with 7 nucleotides matching TRBD1. Sequenced: naive CD4+ T cells from blood. This TCR was recovered from a young man in good health. The CDR3 DNA is TGCAGCGGTATCCCTACAGGGGCCCAAGAGACCCAGTACTTC. It codes for CSGIPTGAQETQYF.